This TCR beta chain stems from a study of OX40 agonist ivuxolimab in advanced cancers. As for the study in general: Aged roughly 20 to 79 with a mean of approximately 60 years, they were approximately 80% male.

Germline lookup yields CDR1 SGHDT and CDR2 YYEEEE. The CDR3 consists of 16 residues. After removal of 2 bases from V and 5 bases from J, the junction contained 7 bases not matched to a gene. Using immunoSEQ multiplex PCR, the repertoire was profiled, and TCRdb retains in-frame clones only, with some absent. The sample shows tens of thousands of clones, 90% of them seen only once. The chain recombines TRBV5-6 with TRBJ2-1, with 10 nucleotides matching TRBD2. The sample in question was CD4+ or CD8+ T cells sorted from blood, obtained in a trial of the OX40 agonist ivuxolimab. This clonotype was obtained from an adult with an advanced solid tumor such as melanoma, head and neck, liver or kidney cancer. The CDR3 is CASSLAGGPIHNEQFF. For the CDR3, the DNA is TGTGCCAGCAGCTTAGCGGGAGGGCCGATCCACAATGAGCAGTTCTTC. The variable domain in full, completed from reference TRBV5-6 and TRBJ2-1, reads DAGVTQSPTHLIKTRGQQVTLRCSPKSGHDTVSWYQQALGQGPQFIFQYYEEEERQRGNFPDRFSGHQFPNYSSELNVNALLLGDSALYLCASSLAGGPIHNEQFFGPGTRLTVL.